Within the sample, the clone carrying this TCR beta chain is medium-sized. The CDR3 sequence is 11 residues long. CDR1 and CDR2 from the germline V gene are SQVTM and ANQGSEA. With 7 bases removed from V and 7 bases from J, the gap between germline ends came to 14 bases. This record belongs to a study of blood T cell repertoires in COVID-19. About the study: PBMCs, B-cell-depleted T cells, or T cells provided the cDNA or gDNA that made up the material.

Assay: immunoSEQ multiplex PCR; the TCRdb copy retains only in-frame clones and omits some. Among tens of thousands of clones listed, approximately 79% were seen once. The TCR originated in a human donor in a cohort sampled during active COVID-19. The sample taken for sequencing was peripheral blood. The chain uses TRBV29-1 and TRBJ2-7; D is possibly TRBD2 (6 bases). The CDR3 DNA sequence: TGCAGCGCCACGCCCGGGGGAGAGCAGTACTTC. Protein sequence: CSATPGGEQYF.